This TCR beta chain was captured by sequencing in a study of T-cell memory formation after mild COVID-19. Study in general: For the most part, TCR clusters were specific to one donor.

General study findings and limits: Clones contracting over day 15 to 85 were CD4/CD8 balanced, with later expanders leaning CD4+. Specificity for SARS-CoV-2 was not confirmed among the second-wave clones peaking on day 37.

The germline CDR1 and CDR2 sequences are MNHNS and SASEGT. The CDR3 covers 13 residues. The germline V and J ends were trimmed by 2 bases and 2 bases, with 5 bases remaining between them. 5'RACE, which relied on constant-segment primers, yielded TCR alpha and TCR beta cDNA libraries carrying sample barcodes and UMIs. TCRdb reanalysed the 5' RACE reads using MiXCR and keeps one entry per CDR3 protein. The table lists fewer than 450,000 distinct CDR3 sequences, 20% to 25% of them singletons. This clonotype was seen more than once but under ten times. Its antigen is currently unknown. V and J are TRBV6-1 and TRBJ2-3, with unresolved D. The clonotype was recovered from an adult woman who had mild COVID-19 (a few samples of this study predate the infection). Cell type and time point are not known. Sequenced: PBMCs or a T cell subset sorted from them (not recorded which). The chain's CDR3 is CASSERNTDTQYF. Here the CDR3 DNA reads TGTGCCAGCAGTGAAAGAAACACAGATACGCAGTATTTT.